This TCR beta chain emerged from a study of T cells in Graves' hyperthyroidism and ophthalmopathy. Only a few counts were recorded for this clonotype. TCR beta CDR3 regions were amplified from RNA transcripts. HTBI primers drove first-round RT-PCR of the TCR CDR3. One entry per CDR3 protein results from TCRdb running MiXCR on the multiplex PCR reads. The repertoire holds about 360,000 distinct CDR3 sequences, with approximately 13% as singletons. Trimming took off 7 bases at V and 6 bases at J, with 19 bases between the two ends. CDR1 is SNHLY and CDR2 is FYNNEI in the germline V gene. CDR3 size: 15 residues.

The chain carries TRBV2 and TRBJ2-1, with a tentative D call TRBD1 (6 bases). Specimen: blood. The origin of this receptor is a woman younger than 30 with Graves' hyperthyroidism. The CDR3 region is CASTFRTERFNEQFF. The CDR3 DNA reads TGTGCCAGCACGTTCCGGACAGAGAGATTCAATGAGCAGTTCTTC.